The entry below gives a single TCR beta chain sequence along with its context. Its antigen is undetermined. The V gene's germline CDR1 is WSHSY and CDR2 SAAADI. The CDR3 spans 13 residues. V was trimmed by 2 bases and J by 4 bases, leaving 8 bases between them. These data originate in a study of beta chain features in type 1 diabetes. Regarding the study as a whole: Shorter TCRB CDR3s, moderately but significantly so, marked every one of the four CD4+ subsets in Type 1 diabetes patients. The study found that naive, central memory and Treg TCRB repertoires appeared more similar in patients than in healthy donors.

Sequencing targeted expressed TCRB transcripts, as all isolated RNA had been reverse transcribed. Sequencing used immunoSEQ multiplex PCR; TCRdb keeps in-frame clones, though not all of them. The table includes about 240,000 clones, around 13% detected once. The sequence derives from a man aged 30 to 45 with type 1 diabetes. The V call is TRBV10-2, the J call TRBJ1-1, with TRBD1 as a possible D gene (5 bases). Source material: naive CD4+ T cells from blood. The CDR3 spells CASSEQGSTEAFF. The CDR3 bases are TGCGCCAGCAGTGAGCAGGGATCCACTGAAGCTTTCTTT.